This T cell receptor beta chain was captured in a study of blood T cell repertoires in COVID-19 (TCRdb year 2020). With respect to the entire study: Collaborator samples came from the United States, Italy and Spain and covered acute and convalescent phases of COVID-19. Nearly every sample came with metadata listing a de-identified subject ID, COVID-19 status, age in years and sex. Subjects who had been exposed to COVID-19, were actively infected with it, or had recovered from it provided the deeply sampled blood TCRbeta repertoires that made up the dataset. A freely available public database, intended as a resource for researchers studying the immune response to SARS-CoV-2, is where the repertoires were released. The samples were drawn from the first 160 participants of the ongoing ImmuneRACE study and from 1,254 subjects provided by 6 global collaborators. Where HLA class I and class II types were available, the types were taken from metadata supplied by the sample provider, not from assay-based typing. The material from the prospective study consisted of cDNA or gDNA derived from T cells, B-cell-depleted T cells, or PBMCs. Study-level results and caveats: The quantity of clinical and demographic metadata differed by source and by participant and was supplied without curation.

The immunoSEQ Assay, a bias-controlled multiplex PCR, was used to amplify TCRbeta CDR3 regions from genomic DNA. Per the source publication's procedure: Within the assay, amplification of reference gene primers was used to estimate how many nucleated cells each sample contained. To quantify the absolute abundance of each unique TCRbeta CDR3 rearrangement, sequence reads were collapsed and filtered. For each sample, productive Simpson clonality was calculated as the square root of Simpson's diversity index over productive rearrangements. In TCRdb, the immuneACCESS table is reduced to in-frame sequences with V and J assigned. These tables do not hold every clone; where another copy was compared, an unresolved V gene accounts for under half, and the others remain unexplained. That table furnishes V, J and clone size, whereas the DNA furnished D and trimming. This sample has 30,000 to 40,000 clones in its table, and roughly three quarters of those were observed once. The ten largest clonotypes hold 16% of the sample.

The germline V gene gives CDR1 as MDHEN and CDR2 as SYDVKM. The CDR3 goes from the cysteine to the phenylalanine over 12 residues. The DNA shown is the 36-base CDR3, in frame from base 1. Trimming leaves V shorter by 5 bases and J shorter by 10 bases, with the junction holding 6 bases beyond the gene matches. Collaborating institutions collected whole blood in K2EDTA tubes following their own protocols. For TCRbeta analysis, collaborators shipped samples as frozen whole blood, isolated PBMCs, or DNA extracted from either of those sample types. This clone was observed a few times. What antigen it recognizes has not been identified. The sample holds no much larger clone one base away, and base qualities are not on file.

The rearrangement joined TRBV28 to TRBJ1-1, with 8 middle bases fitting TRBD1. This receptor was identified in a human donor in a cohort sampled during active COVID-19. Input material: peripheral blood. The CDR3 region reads CASSLGQGRAFF. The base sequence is TGTGCCAGCAGTCTTGGACAGGGAAGAGCTTTCTTT.